This passage covers 13 T cell receptor beta chains from one sample sequenced in a study of blood T cell repertoires in COVID-19. Generated by immunoSEQ multiplex PCR, the TCRdb table keeps only in-frame clones and is missing some. Among around 390,000 clones listed, about 83% were seen once. Sequenced material: PBMCs or T cells enriched from blood (not recorded which). These receptors all stem from a woman aged 45 to 65 who had recovered from COVID-19.

The rearrangement joins TRBV7-9 to TRBJ1-4; possible D gene TRBD1, 6 bases. The CDR3 length is 14 residues. V shed 3 bases and J shed 4 bases, with 9 bases lying between them. Germline V CDR1 and CDR2: SEHNR, FQNEAQ (reference sequence). CDR3 DNA: TGTGCCAGCAGCTTTAGACAGGATAATGAAAAACTGTTTTTT. Its protein is CASSFRQDNEKLFF.

V usage is TRBV3-1 (or the pseudogene TRBV3-2) and J usage is TRBJ2-3; 13 bases are a match to TRBD2. With V trimmed by 2 bases and J by 0 bases, 5 bases remained unmatched. Germline values: CDR1 LGHDT, CDR2 YNNKEL (reference sequence). The CDR3 contains 18 residues. The CDR3 DNA follows: TGTGCCAGCAGCCAACCGGGGACTAGCGGGACTAGCACAGATACGCAGTATTTT. Protein sequence: CASSQPGTSGTSTDTQYF.

The V gene is TRBV30, the J gene TRBJ2-1; 10 nucleotides match TRBD2. The germline V gene encodes CDR1 GTSNPN and CDR2 SVGIG (reference sequence). The CDR3 is made up of 15 amino acids. Trimming cost V 2 bases and J 4 bases; bases outside gene matches: 5. The CDR3: CAWSRASGGYNEQFF. CDR3 DNA sequence: TGTGCCTGGAGTAGGGCTAGCGGGGGATACAATGAGCAGTTCTTC.

The chain has TRBV5-6 and TRBJ2-7; TRBD1 agrees at 10 bases. V trimming: 1 base; J trimming: 7 bases; junction bases outside the gene matches: 5. This CDR3 contains 14 residues. Germline CDR1 and CDR2: SGHDT and YYEEEE. The CDR3 loop is CASSLRTGGGEQYF. CDR3 DNA: TGTGCCAGCAGCTTGCGGACAGGGGGAGGGGAGCAGTACTTC.

In its sample, this clone was seen once. V is TRBV6-2 or TRBV6-3 and J is TRBJ2-7; maybe TRBD2 (5 bases). Germline lookup yields CDR1 MNHEY and CDR2 SVGEGT. The CDR3 is 12 amino acids. Deletions cut 0 bases from V and 12 bases from J, with 12 bases between. Here the CDR3 reads CASSYSSEGRYF. The CDR3 DNA sequence: TGTGCCAGCAGTTACTCGAGTGAGGGTCGGTACTTC.

This clone has just a few counts. V and J are TRBV27 and TRBJ1-2; D call uncertain. V lost 8 bases and J 3 bases, leaving 13 bases between the germline ends. Germline assignment: CDR1 MNHEY and CDR2 SMNVEV (reference sequence). This CDR3 comprises 13 residues. The CDR3, as DNA: TGTGCCAGCTCCACGGGTAATCACTATGGCTACACCTTC. This translates into CASSTGNHYGYTF.

The chain joins TRBV2 to TRBJ2-3, with TRBD2 matching over 11 bases. The CDR3 is 17 residues long. V shed 8 bases and J 3 bases; nucleotides not matched to a gene: 13. The germline V gene encodes CDR1 SNHLY and CDR2 FYNNEI. CDR3: CASGELLAGDLTDTQYF. The CDR3 DNA reads as TGTGCCAGCGGAGAATTACTAGCGGGGGATTTAACAGATACGCAGTATTTT.

This chain links TRBV28 with TRBJ1-1, with 8 bases fitting TRBD1. The CDR3 is 15 residues long. Trimming took 5 bases from V and 3 from J; bases not matched to a gene: 8. Germline values: CDR1 MDHEN, CDR2 SYDVKM. The CDR3 DNA is TGTGCCAGCAGTAGGACAGGGCCGGTTTACACTGAAGCTTTCTTT. This gives the protein CASSRTGPVYTEAFF.

V is TRBV5-5 and J is TRBJ1-2; 12 positions match TRBD1. The germline gives CDR1 SGHKS, CDR2 YYEKEE (reference sequence). There are 13 residues in the CDR3. V gave up 3 bases and J gave up 8 bases; unmatched junction bases: 2. CDR3 coding DNA: TGTGCCAGCAGCTGGGACAGGGGGCACGGCTACACCTTC. Its translation: CASSWDRGHGYTF.

This chain connects TRBV27 to TRBJ1-2; unclear D gene. The V end was cut by 8 bases, the J end by 4 bases, with 14 bases between. The germline V gene has CDR1 MNHEY and CDR2 SMNVEV (reference sequence). The length of the CDR3 is 13 residues. The CDR3: CASGNRGSYGYTF. The CDR3 DNA is TGTGCCAGCGGAAACCGAGGGAGCTATGGCTACACCTTC.

This chain links TRBV10-3 with TRBJ1-2, with D tentatively TRBD1 (6 bases). V gave up 0 bases and J gave up 2 bases, with 7 bases separating them. The CDR3 loop spans 14 amino acids. The germline gives CDR1 ENHRY, CDR2 SYGVKD. CDR3 nucleotide sequence: TGTGCCATCAGTGAGTCGGACAGAAACTATGGCTACACCTTC. This sequence encodes CAISESDRNYGYTF.

The chain uses TRBV12-5 and TRBJ2-2, with TRBD2 matching over 7 bases. This CDR3 spans 16 amino acids. V lost 1 base, J lost 5 bases, and 7 bases stayed unmatched. Germline CDR1 and CDR2: LGHNT and FRNRAP. Written as DNA, the CDR3 is TGTGCTAGTGGTTTGGGCGGGGGTTCGGGGACCGGGGAGCTGTTTTTT. This sequence encodes CASGLGGGSGTGELFF.

This sequence joins TRBV27 and TRBJ2-7; 8 bases map to TRBD1. V lost 1 base to trimming and J lost 4 bases; unmatched junction nucleotides: 3. Germline CDR1 reads MNHEY; CDR2 reads SMNVEV (reference sequence). The CDR3 extends over 14 amino acids. As DNA, the CDR3 is TGTGCCAGCAGTTTATTGGGACAGGAGTACGAGCAGTACTTC. Its translation is CASSLLGQEYEQYF.